The rows below give T cell receptor beta chains drawn from one sample of a study of monozygotic twins with inflammatory bowel disease. TCRdb re-called the 5' RACE reads and catalogs CDR3 proteins one per entry, DNA excluded. This repertoire includes roughly 330,000 distinct CDR3 sequences. Sequenced: blood. The receptor set was obtained from a human donor with ulcerative colitis or Crohn's disease, or a healthy co-twin of an affected twin (not recorded which). The CDR3 runs from the conserved cysteine through the conserved F or W.

TRBJ1-2	TRBV20-1	CSASLAAYGYTF
TRBJ1-2	TRBV20-1	CSAVTGGAVGYGYTF
TRBJ2-7	TRBV12-3/TRBV12-4	CASSLNRHYEQHF
TRBJ2-4	TRBV11-1	CASSSARDRGLVAKNIQYF
TRBJ2-4	TRBV28	CASRQDRTKNIQYF
TRBJ1-1	TRBV21-1	CASSKEWAWNTEAFF
TRBJ2-2	TRBV12-3/TRBV12-4	CASSTRTHTGELFF
TRBJ2-5	TRBV9	CASSPRPTATQETQYF
TRBJ2-1	TRBV12-3/TRBV12-4	CASSLTSGRGNEQFF
TRBJ1-3	TRBV28	CASSLTDFSGNTIYF
TRBJ2-7	TRBV7-2	CASSLFGDLYEQYF
TRBJ2-3	TRBV12-3/TRBV12-4	CASRVAGTDTQYF
TRBJ2-2	TRBV7-8	CASSFGWSGELFF
TRBJ2-3	TRBV10-2	CASSPSAADTQYF
TRBJ1-1	TRBV3-1	CASSQGGGITEAFF
TRBJ2-1	TRBV5-4	CASTAGLAANEQFF
TRBJ2-5	TRBV7-7	CASSPSGRQETQYF
TRBJ2-3	TRBV29-1	CSVALGSTDTQYF
TRBJ1-1	TRBV20-1	CSTRGQPNTEAFF
TRBJ2-5	TRBV25-1	CASSDWGKRQTQYF
TRBJ2-7	TRBV28	CASSPETGGWRGPYEQYF
TRBJ1-6	TRBV5-6	CASSFGRPDSPLHF
TRBJ2-2	TRBV28	CASSFLGDTGELFF
TRBJ2-6	TRBV5-1	CASSLGLAPSPGANVLTF
TRBJ2-6	TRBV11-1	CASSLAGTGAPGANVLTF
TRBJ2-3	TRBV3-1	CASSLHRTSGVDTQYF
TRBJ2-6	TRBV12-3/TRBV12-4	CASSLAGGFSGANVLTF
TRBJ2-2	TRBV29-1	CSVVPSGSANTGELFF
TRBJ1-4	TRBV5-1	CASPRGFDEKLFF
TRBJ2-7	TRBV10-3	CATQTPGQYPEQYF
TRBJ2-1	TRBV27	CASSPGTGSNEQFF
TRBJ2-5	TRBV18	CASSPGTQETQYF
TRBJ2-1	TRBV24-1	CATSESGGLNNEQFF
TRBJ2-1	TRBV13	CASSFYRGRSSYNEQFF
TRBJ2-7	TRBV20-1	CSASSGSGFEQYF
TRBJ2-6	TRBV11-1	CASRPRSDRNSGANVLTF
TRBJ1-1	TRBV4-1	CASSQDRTGNEAFF
TRBJ2-5	TRBV18	CASSPPLAGKTQYF
TRBJ2-2	TRBV12-3/TRBV12-4	CASSGTSGSMVTGELFF
TRBJ2-4	TRBV5-1	CASSLGSPGIQYF
TRBJ2-1	TRBV27	CASSPWAGREVYNEQFF
TRBJ2-1	TRBV7-3	CASSFLGSLHFF
TRBJ2-2	TRBV7-8	CASSLAANTNTGELFF
TRBJ1-2	TRBV28	CASSSGATGFNYGYTF
TRBJ2-3	TRBV7-9	CASSSGGLMAYF
TRBJ2-2	TRBV19	CASSRQQGYTGELFF
TRBJ2-7	TRBV12-3/TRBV12-4	CASSFYSGDYEQYF
TRBJ1-1	TRBV7-9	CASSVWTEEAFF
TRBJ2-2	TRBV12-3/TRBV12-4	CASNTFRVGELFF
TRBJ1-2	TRBV6-5	CASSWTGYGYTF
TRBJ1-1	TRBV6-6	CASSYEGTEAFF